These 28 T cell receptor beta chains share one sample of origin, sequenced in a study of T cell changes during pregnancy in multiple sclerosis. Assay: immunoSEQ multiplex PCR; the TCRdb copy retains only in-frame clones and omits some. The sample comprises around 68,000 clones, 90% of which are singletons, and approximately 1.5% rests with the top ten. This specimen was peripheral blood, taken in the third trimester of pregnancy. The origin of the receptors is a female donor with multiple sclerosis, enrolled in a pregnancy study.

The rearrangement links TRBV6-5 to TRBJ1-1, with D uncertain. The germline V and J ends were trimmed by 2 bases and 6 bases, with 10 bases remaining between them. In germline, CDR1 is MNHEY, CDR2 SVGAGI. The CDR3 totals 13 residues. CDR3 DNA sequence: TGTGCCAGCAGTTACCAAATTACAGCTGAAGCTTTCTTT. Translated, it gives CASSYQITAEAFF.

The V call is TRBV30, the J call TRBJ2-1; tentative D call: TRBD2 (5 bases). CDR1 and CDR2 from the germline V gene are GTSNPN and SVGIG (reference sequence). V lost 4 bases and J lost 9, with 19 bases in between. This CDR3 comprises 14 residues. This CDR3 reads CAWTGPSEAGEQFF. The CDR3, as DNA: TGTGCCTGGACCGGTCCGTCGGAGGCGGGTGAGCAGTTCTTC.

The V gene is TRBV9, the J gene TRBJ1-6; D is possibly TRBD1 (5 bases). Trimming stripped 3 bases from V and 6 bases from J, with 13 bases between. The CDR3 spans 15 residues. Germline lookup yields CDR1 SGDLS and CDR2 YYNGEE. CDR3 nucleotides: TGTGCCAGCAGCGCGGGGGGGGTGAGTAATTCACCCCTCCACTTT. It translates to CASSAGGVSNSPLHF.

The rearrangement uses TRBV5-1 and TRBJ2-7; D is possibly TRBD1 (5 bases). The ends were cut back, 0 bases at V and 0 bases at J, with 7 bases in the middle. The CDR3 has 14 residues. Per germline, CDR1 SGHRS and CDR2 YFSETQ. Here the CDR3 reads CASSLGQTSYEQYF. CDR3 bases: TGCGCCAGCAGCTTGGGACAGACCTCCTACGAGCAGTACTTC.

The rearrangement joins TRBV27 to TRBJ2-5; possible D gene TRBD1, 5 bases. V was cut by 6 bases and J by 1 base, with 12 bases left in between. This CDR3 has 14 residues. Germline V gene lookup returns CDR1 MNHEY and CDR2 SMNVEV (reference sequence). The CDR3 DNA reads TGTGCCAGCAGGCTCCTGGGGCCCCAAGAGACCCAGTACTTC. This gives the protein CASRLLGPQETQYF.

The J gene is TRBJ2-2, the V gene TRBV15; maybe TRBD2 (5 bases). The CDR3 runs 17 residues. Germline V gives CDR1 LNHNV, CDR2 YYDKDF (reference sequence). The germline V and J ends were trimmed by 3 bases and 0 bases, with 14 bases remaining between them. The CDR3 DNA is TGTGCCACCAGCAGCTTTGGAGGTCCTTCGAACACCGGGGAGCTGTTTTTT. It encodes CATSSFGGPSNTGELFF.

The chain is built from TRBV4-2 and TRBJ1-1; 8 nucleotides match TRBD1. Germline-derived CDR1 and CDR2 are LGHNA and YNFKEQ. V shed 1 base and J 3 bases; nucleotides not matched to a gene: 7. This CDR3 comprises 16 residues. CDR3 nucleotide sequence: TGTGCCAGCAGCCAAGCTCAGGGGGCGAAAGACACTGAAGCTTTCTTT. Protein: CASSQAQGAKDTEAFF.

The chain combines TRBV14 with TRBJ2-3, with 8 positions matching TRBD1. J gave up 1 base and V 2 bases, and 5 bases lay outside the gene matches. CDR3 length: 16 amino acids. CDR1 and CDR2 from the germline V gene are SGHDN and FVKESK. The CDR3 DNA reads as TGTGCCAGCAGCCAACCATCGGGACAGGGCACAGATACGCAGTATTTT. Amino acids: CASSQPSGQGTDTQYF.

The chain links TRBV6-5 to TRBJ1-1; 7 bases align to TRBD1. This CDR3 has 15 amino acids. Trimming took 6 bases from V and 7 from J; bases not matched to a gene: 14. The germline V gene has CDR1 MNHEY and CDR2 SVGAGI. CDR3 protein: CASSLSMTGRSEAFF. The CDR3 nucleotides are TGTGCCAGCAGCCTCTCAATGACAGGGAGGAGTGAAGCTTTCTTT.

The V gene is TRBV2, the J gene TRBJ2-5, with D perhaps matching TRBD2 (6 bases). Germline V CDR1 and CDR2: SNHLY, FYNNEI. This CDR3 is built from 13 residues. V lost 5 bases and J 4 bases, leaving 11 bases between the germline ends. The CDR3 loop reads CASSRLERETQYF. CDR3 sequence (DNA): TGTGCCAGCAGTCGACTAGAGCGAGAGACCCAGTACTTC.

This sequence joins TRBV7-2 and TRBJ2-3; TRBD2 matches at 12 bases. J lost 0 bases, V lost 4 bases, and 8 bases had no gene match. The CDR3 loop spans 18 amino acids. The V gene's germline CDR1 is SGHTA and CDR2 FQGNSA. Here the CDR3 reads CASSSTSGSPFSTDTQYF. CDR3 nucleotides: TGTGCCAGCAGCTCGACTAGCGGGAGCCCATTTAGCACAGATACGCAGTATTTT.

The chain couples TRBV19 to TRBJ2-3; maybe TRBD2 (6 bases). V shed 10 bases and J shed 1 base, with 12 bases lying between them. Germline V CDR1 and CDR2: LNHDA, SQIVND (reference sequence). This CDR3 is 13 amino acids long. The CDR3 region has the DNA TGTGCCACCCTAGCGTTCGGCACAGATACGCAGTATTTT. Translating it yields CATLAFGTDTQYF.

The CDR3 DNA reads as TGTGCCAGCAGCGATTGGACAGGCGGCCACGGATCAGCTTTCTTT. This codes for CASSDWTGGHGSAFF. The chain employs TRBV5-5 and TRBJ1-1, with 7 nucleotides matching TRBD1. The V gene's germline CDR1 is SGHKS and CDR2 YYEKEE (reference sequence). The CDR3 has 15 residues. V shed 4 bases, J shed 10 bases, and the junction held 16 bases outside the gene matches.

The V call is TRBV11-2, the J call TRBJ2-7; no clear D. This CDR3 has 14 residues. Germline loops: CDR1 SGHAT, CDR2 FQNNGV. Deletions cut 0 bases from V and 3 bases from J, with 9 bases between. CDR3 nucleotide sequence: TGTGCCAGCAGCTTAGAAAAGGCTAGCTACGAGCAGTACTTC. This codes for CASSLEKASYEQYF.

The chain links TRBV7-9 to TRBJ2-2, with D maybe TRBD2 (5 bases). Germline V gene sequence: CDR1 SEHNR, CDR2 FQNEAQ (reference sequence). CDR3 length: 16 amino acids. Trimming took 5 bases from V and 6 from J, leaving 19 bases between them. The DNA for the CDR3 is TGTGCCAGCAGCCCCCGGACGGAGGTTCAAGCCGGGGAGCTGTTTTTT. This gives the protein CASSPRTEVQAGELFF.

J is TRBJ1-3 and V is TRBV5-6, with 8 bases lining up with TRBD1. The CDR3 covers 16 residues. J was trimmed by 3 bases and V by 2 bases; bases with no gene match: 7. Germline V CDR1 and CDR2: SGHDT, YYEEEE. CDR3 bases: TGTGCCAGCAGCTTCACCGACAGGGGCGGTGGAAACACCATATATTTT. Translated: CASSFTDRGGGNTIYF.

This clone was seen just once. V is TRBV10-3 and J is TRBJ2-5, with D hard to call. The CDR3 consists of 13 residues. V was cut by 9 bases and J by 2 bases, with 13 bases left in between. Germline CDR1 is ENHRY and CDR2 is SYGVKD. The CDR3 protein is CAISAVHQETQYF. The CDR3 DNA is TGTGCCATTTCTGCGGTTCATCAAGAGACCCAGTACTTC.

The chain uses TRBV27 and TRBJ1-2; 7 positions match TRBD1. This CDR3 is 15 amino acids long. V was clipped by 2 bases and J by 2 bases; unmatched bases: 5. The germline V gene has CDR1 MNHEY and CDR2 SMNVEV (reference sequence). CDR3 coding DNA: TGTGCCAGCAGTTTAGTGGGACAGCGCAACTATGGCTACACCTTC. It yields the protein CASSLVGQRNYGYTF.

This clone was recorded only once. This chain connects TRBV5-1 to TRBJ2-7, with D possibly matching TRBD2 (6 bases). V gave up 4 bases and J gave up 7 bases, with 18 bases separating them. This CDR3 has 14 residues. Germline V gene lookup returns CDR1 SGHRS and CDR2 YFSETQ. CDR3 residues: CASSLPASAGEQYF. DNA for the CDR3: TGCGCCAGCAGCCTGCCGGCTAGCGCGGGTGAGCAGTACTTC.

The chain carries TRBV7-3 and TRBJ2-1; D is undetermined. Looked up from germline, CDR1 is SGHTA and CDR2 is FQGTGA. Between the trimmed V and J ends, which lost 3 bases and 3 bases, there was a span of 12 bases. CDR3 size: 15 residues. CDR3 nucleotide sequence: TGTGCCAGCAGCTTGAGTGATGCGCTCTACAATGAGCAGTTCTTC. Translating it yields CASSLSDALYNEQFF. Full variable domain (missing parts from reference TRBV7-3 and TRBJ2-1): GAGVSQTPSNKVTEKGKYVELRCDPISGHTALYWYRQSLGQGPEFLIYFQGTGAADDSGLPNDRFFAVRPEGSVSTLKIQRTERGDSAVYLCASSLSDALYNEQFFGPGTRLTVL.

The chain employs TRBV18 and TRBJ1-3, with D uncertain. Germline-derived CDR1 and CDR2 are KGHSH and LQKENI. Trimming took off 4 bases at V and 0 bases at J, with 13 bases between the two ends. This CDR3 is 16 amino acids long. The CDR3 protein is CASSQEHLPSGNTIYF. CDR3 nucleotides: TGTGCCAGCTCACAAGAACATCTCCCCTCTGGAAACACCATATATTTT.

The genes are TRBV27 and TRBJ1-1; 8 positions match TRBD1. Germline CDR1 is MNHEY and CDR2 is SMNVEV (reference sequence). J gave up 10 bases and V 2 bases, and 6 bases lay outside the gene matches. The length of the CDR3 is 13 residues. The CDR3 sequence: CASSLQGARLAFF. As DNA, the CDR3 is TGTGCCAGCAGTTTACAGGGGGCGCGTTTAGCTTTCTTT.

V is TRBV4-1 and J is TRBJ2-7; possibly TRBD1 for D (6 bases). There are 12 residues in the CDR3. CDR1 and CDR2 (germline): MGHRA, YSYEKL. V was clipped by 2 bases and J by 6 bases, with 8 bases between them. Written as DNA, the CDR3 is TGCGCCAGCAGCCAATCAGGGGTCGAGCAGTACTTC. Its protein product is CASSQSGVEQYF.

The chain uses TRBV30 and TRBJ1-2, with 7 bases matching TRBD1. Germline V gene sequence: CDR1 GTSNPN, CDR2 SVGIG (reference sequence). Trimming took 4 bases from V and 7 from J; bases not matched to a gene: 6. CDR3 length: 12 amino acids. The CDR3 here is CAWKKGGTGYTF. As DNA, the CDR3 is TGTGCCTGGAAAAAAGGGGGCACTGGCTACACCTTC.

V usage is TRBV6-5 and J usage is TRBJ1-2; D remains ambiguous. V was shortened by 2 bases and J by 3 bases, with 10 bases between the two germline ends. The CDR3 contains 14 residues. Germline V gene data show CDR1 as MNHEY and CDR2 as SVGAGI. The CDR3 is CASSYSVGYYGYTF. Here the CDR3 DNA reads TGTGCCAGCAGTTACAGCGTCGGATACTATGGCTACACCTTC.

The chain uses TRBV5-1 and TRBJ1-2, with D possibly TRBD1 on 5 matching bases. Germline V gene lookup returns CDR1 SGHRS and CDR2 YFSETQ. The CDR3 extends over 15 amino acids. Deletions cut 1 base from V and 2 bases from J, with 12 bases between. The CDR3 is CASSLTGTINYGYTF. In nucleotides, the CDR3 is TGCGCCAGCAGCTTGACAGGAACAATCAACTATGGCTACACCTTC.

V is TRBV5-4 and J is TRBJ1-1; no clear D. CDR1 and CDR2 from the germline V gene are SGHNT and YYREEE (reference sequence). The CDR3 length is 13 residues. V lost 5 bases to trimming and J lost 1 base, with 9 bases between them. The CDR3 region has the DNA TGTGCCAGCAGTTTAACAGAGAACACTGAAGCTTTCTTT. It yields the protein CASSLTENTEAFF.

This clone is a singleton in its sample. The chain is built from TRBV13 and TRBJ2-7; 12 nucleotides agree with TRBD1. CDR3 size: 15 residues. V lost 1 base, J lost 12 bases, and 10 bases stayed unmatched. CDR1 and CDR2 (germline): PRHDT, FYEKMQ (reference sequence). CDR3 sequence reads: CASSLENRGTGGRYF. The CDR3, as DNA: TGTGCCAGCAGCTTAGAAAACAGGGGGACAGGGGGCCGGTACTTC.